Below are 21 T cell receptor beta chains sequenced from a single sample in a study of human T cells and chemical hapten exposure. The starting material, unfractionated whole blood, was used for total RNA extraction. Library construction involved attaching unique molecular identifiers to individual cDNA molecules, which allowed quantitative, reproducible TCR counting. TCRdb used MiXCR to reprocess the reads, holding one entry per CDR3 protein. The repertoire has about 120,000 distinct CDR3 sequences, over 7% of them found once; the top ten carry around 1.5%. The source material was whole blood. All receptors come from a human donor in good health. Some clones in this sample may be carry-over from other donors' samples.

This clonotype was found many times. This chain's CDR3 is CASSFPRWGQRDEKLFF. The CDR3 DNA follows: TGTGCCAGCAGCTTTCCCAGATGGGGACAGCGAGATGAAAAACTGTTTTTT. The V call is TRBV11-2, the J call TRBJ1-4, with 7 bases lining up with TRBD1. The CDR3 contains 17 residues. J lost 6 bases, V lost 3 bases, and 13 bases had no gene match. Germline V gene lookup returns CDR1 SGHAT and CDR2 FQNNGV.

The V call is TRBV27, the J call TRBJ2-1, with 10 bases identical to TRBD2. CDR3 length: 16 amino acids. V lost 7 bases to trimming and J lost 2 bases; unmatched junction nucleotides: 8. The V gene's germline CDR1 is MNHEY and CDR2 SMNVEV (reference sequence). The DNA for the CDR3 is TGTGCCAGCAAAATCACTAGCGGGATACCCTACAATGAGCAGTTCTTC. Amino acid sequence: CASKITSGIPYNEQFF.

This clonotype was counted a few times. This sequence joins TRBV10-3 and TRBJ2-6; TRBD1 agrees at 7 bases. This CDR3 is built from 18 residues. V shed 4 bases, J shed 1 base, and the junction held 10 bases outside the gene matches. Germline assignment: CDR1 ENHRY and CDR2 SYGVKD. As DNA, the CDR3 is TGTGCCATCAGTGTTTGGGGACAGACCGAATCTGGGGCCAACGTCCTGACTTTC. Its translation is CAISVWGQTESGANVLTF.

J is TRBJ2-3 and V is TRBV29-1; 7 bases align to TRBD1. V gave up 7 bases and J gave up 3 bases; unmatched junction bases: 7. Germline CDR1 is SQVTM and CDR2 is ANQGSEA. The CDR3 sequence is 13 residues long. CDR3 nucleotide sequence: TGCAGCGCAATACAGGGGCCTACAGATACGCAGTATTTT. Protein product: CSAIQGPTDTQYF.

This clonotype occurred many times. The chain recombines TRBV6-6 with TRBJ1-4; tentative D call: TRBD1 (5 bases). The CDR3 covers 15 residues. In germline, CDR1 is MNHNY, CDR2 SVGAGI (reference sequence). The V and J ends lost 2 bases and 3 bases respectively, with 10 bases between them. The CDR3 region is CASSYRGRPNEKLFF. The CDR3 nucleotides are TGTGCCAGCAGTTACAGGGGACGTCCTAATGAAAAACTGTTTTTT.

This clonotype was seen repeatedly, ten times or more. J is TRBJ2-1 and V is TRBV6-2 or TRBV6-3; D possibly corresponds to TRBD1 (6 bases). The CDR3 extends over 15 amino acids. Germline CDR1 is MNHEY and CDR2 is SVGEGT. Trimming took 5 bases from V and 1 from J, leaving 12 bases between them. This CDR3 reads CASSVSGVSYNEQFF. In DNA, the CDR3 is TGTGCCAGCAGTGTCTCAGGGGTGTCCTACAATGAGCAGTTCTTC.

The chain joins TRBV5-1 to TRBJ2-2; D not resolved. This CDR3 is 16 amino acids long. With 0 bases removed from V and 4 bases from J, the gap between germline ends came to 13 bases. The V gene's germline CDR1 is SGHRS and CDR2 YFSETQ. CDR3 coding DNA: TGCGCCAGCAGCTTGGAAGTCAGGTCGGGCACCGGGGAGCTGTTTTTT. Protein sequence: CASSLEVRSGTGELFF.

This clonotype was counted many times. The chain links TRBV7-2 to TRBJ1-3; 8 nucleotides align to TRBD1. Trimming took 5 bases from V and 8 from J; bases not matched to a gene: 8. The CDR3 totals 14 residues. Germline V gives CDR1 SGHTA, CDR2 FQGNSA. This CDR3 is CASSAQRTGHTIYF. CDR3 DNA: TGTGCCAGCAGCGCCCAGAGGACAGGGCACACCATATATTTT.

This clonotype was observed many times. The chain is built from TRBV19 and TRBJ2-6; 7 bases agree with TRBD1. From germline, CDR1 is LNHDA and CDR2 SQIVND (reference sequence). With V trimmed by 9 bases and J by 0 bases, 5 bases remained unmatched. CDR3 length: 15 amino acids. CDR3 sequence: CASGTETSGANVLTF. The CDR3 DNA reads TGTGCCAGCGGGACAGAGACCTCTGGGGCCAACGTCCTGACTTTC.

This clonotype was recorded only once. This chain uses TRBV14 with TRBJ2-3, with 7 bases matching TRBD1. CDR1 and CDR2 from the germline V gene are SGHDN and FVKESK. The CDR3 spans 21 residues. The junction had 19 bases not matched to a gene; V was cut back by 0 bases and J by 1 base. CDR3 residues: CASSQDPLGTVHSFRTDTQYF. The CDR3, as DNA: TGTGCCAGCAGCCAAGATCCCCTGGGGACAGTACACTCCTTTCGCACAGATACGCAGTATTTT.

The CDR3 DNA follows: TGCAGTGCTAGATCGAGCACAGATACGCAGTATTTT. Translated, it gives CSARSSTDTQYF. J is TRBJ2-3 and V is TRBV20-1; D call uncertain. CDR1 DFQATT and CDR2 SNEGSKA come from the germline V gene (reference sequence). Trimming left V 2 bases short and J 0 bases short, with 3 bases between. This CDR3 comprises 12 residues.

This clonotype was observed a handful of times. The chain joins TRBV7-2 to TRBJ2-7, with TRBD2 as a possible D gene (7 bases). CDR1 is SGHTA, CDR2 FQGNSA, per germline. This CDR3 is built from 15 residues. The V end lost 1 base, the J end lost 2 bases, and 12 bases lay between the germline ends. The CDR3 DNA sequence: TGTGCCAGCAGCTTAGAGGGGGGGCCGACCTACGAGCAGTACTTC. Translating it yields CASSLEGGPTYEQYF.

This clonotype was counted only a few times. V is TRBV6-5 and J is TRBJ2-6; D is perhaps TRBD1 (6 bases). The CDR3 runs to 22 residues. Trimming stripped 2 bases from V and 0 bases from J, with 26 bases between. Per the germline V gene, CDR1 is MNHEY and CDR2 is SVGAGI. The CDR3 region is CASSYTYLGRDTHYSGANVLTF. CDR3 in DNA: TGTGCCAGCAGTTACACATACCTCGGTCGGGACACCCATTACTCTGGGGCCAACGTCCTGACTTTC.

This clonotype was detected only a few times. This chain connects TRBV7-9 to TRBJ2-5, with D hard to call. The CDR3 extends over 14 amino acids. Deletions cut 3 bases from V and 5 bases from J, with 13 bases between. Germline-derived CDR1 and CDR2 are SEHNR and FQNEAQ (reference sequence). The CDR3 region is CASSFSGFIETQYF. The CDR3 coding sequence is TGTGCCAGCAGCTTTTCCGGGTTTATCGAGACCCAGTACTTC.

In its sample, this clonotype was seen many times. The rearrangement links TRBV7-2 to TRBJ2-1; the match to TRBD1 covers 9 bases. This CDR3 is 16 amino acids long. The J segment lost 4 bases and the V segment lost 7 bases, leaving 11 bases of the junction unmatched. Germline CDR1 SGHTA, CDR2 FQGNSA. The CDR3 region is CASTSIGQGIYNEQFF. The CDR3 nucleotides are TGTGCCAGCACCAGCATTGGACAGGGGATTTACAATGAGCAGTTCTTC.

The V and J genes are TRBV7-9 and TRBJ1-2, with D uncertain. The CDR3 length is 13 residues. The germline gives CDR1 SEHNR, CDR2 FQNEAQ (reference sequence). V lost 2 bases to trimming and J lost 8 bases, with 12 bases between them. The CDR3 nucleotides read TGTGCCAGCAGCTTAAAAACCGCTGCGGGCTACACCTTC. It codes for CASSLKTAAGYTF.

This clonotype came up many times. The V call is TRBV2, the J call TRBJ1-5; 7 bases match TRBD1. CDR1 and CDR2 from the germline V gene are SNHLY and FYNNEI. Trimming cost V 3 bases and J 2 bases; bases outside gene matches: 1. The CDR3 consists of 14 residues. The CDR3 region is CASSETGRNQPQHF. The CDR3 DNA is TGTGCCAGCAGTGAGACAGGGCGCAATCAGCCCCAGCATTTT.

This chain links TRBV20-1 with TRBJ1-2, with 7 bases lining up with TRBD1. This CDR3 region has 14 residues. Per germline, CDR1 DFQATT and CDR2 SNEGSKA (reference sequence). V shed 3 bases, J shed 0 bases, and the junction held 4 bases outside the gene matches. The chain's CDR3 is CSARTGTSNYGYTF. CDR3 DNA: TGCAGTGCTAGGACAGGGACATCTAACTATGGCTACACCTTC.

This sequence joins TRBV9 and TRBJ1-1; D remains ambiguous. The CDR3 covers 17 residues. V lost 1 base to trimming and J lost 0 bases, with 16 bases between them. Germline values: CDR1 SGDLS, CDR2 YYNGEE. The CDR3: CASSVITGYTVNTEAFF. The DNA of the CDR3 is TGTGCCAGCAGCGTAATAACGGGATATACGGTGAACACTGAAGCTTTCTTT.

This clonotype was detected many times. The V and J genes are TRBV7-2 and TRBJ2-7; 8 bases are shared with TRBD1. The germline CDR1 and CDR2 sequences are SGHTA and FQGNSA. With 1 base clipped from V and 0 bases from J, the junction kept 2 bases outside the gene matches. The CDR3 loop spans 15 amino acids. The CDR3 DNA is TGTGCCAGCAGCTTAGGGGGACAGGTCTCCTACGAGCAGTACTTC. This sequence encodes CASSLGGQVSYEQYF.

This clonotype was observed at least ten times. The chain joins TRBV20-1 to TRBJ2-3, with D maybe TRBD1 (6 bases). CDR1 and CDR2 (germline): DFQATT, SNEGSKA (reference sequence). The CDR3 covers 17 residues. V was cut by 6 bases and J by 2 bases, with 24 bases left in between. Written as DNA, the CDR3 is TGCAGTGCCGAGTATACTAGGGGGACGGGGTACACAGATACGCAGTATTTT. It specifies CSAEYTRGTGYTDTQYF.